This is a list of T cell receptor beta chains from one sample in a study of OX40 agonist ivuxolimab in advanced cancers. Sequencing was performed with immunoSEQ multiplex PCR; in TCRdb, only in-frame clones are kept and a portion is missing. There are roughly 82,000 clones in the sample; roughly 90% occur only once, and 10% lies in the top ten. The specimen was CD4+ or CD8+ T cells sorted from blood, collected in a trial of the OX40 agonist ivuxolimab. Every receptor here comes from an adult with an advanced solid tumor such as melanoma, head and neck, liver or kidney cancer. Both conserved end residues are part of each CDR3. Each record gives: J gene, V gene, D gene, CDR3 protein. D genes are given only for firm matches.

TRBJ1-2	TRBV7-2	.	CASSLFARGQGYTF
TRBJ1-2	TRBV5-1	TRBD1	CASSLVTGGYGYTF
TRBJ1-1	TRBV29-1	.	CSVRGGLNTEAFF
TRBJ2-1	TRBV5-6	TRBD1	CASSFRGYNEQFF
TRBJ1-1	TRBV4-1	TRBD1	CASSRKLIQGEGAFF
TRBJ2-3	TRBV19	TRBD2	CASPTGGSTDTQYF
TRBJ2-2	TRBV15	.	CATSRGVGELFF
TRBJ1-1	TRBV7-6	TRBD1	CASSLAPGGRGNTEAFF
TRBJ2-2	TRBV5-8	.	CASSRRGADTGELFF
TRBJ1-2	TRBV6-5	TRBD1	CASSGTGSGYTF
TRBJ2-7	TRBV28	TRBD1	CASRPLRDRFTYEQYF
TRBJ1-6	TRBV21-1	.	CASSQGLHIHHNSPLHF
TRBJ2-7	TRBV6-1	TRBD1	CASTPGTGGEQYF
TRBJ2-1	TRBV19	TRBD1	CASSMRGQQTYNEQFF
TRBJ2-7	TRBV29-1	TRBD1	CSAMDRGAFEQYF
TRBJ2-7	TRBV6-9	.	CASSSGDLGLNDSYEQYF
TRBJ1-2	TRBV29-1	.	CSVGFGDRGYTF
TRBJ2-1	TRBV2	.	CASTRERGDEQFF
TRBJ1-1	TRBV19	TRBD1	CASSMKDRYLTEAFF
TRBJ2-2	TRBV19	.	CASKAPLWRADTGELFF
TRBJ2-1	TRBV7-3	.	CASSPGSSEGHEQFF
TRBJ1-4	TRBV4-1	TRBD1	CASSQARGWANEKLFF
TRBJ2-7	TRBV28	.	CASQVRGSGYEQYF
TRBJ2-7	TRBV2	.	CASSEGGINYEQYF
TRBJ2-5	TRBV5-1	TRBD1	CASSLGRGREETQYF
TRBJ1-1	TRBV2	TRBD1	CASDETGGWTEAFF
TRBJ2-2	TRBV29-1	TRBD1	CSVGQGAYTGELFF
TRBJ2-3	TRBV6-1	TRBD2	CASCPAGGRADTQYF
TRBJ2-7	TRBV7-6	.	CASSFGDSSYEQYF
TRBJ2-3	TRBV5-1	TRBD2	CASSPRTSGGFNTDTQYF
TRBJ2-6	TRBV9	.	CASSPSGANVLTF
TRBJ2-2	TRBV15	.	CAAARDTGELFF
TRBJ2-2	TRBV7-2	TRBD2	CASSLTSGGWAGELFF
TRBJ2-3	TRBV6-5	.	CASGRGRATHTQYF
TRBJ1-1	TRBV9	TRBD1	CASSVAGGAIRNTEAFF
TRBJ1-4	TRBV6-1	.	CASQTGTANEKLFF
TRBJ2-1	TRBV5-6	TRBD1	CASRQGGPNNEQFF
TRBJ2-7	TRBV5-1	.	CASSPDSYYEQYF
TRBJ2-3	TRBV27	TRBD2	CASMIRAGARTDTQYF
TRBJ2-3	TRBV7-2	.	CASTRRPDTQYF